The 13 T cell receptor beta chains listed next were all sequenced from one sample in a study of persistence of HIV-infected CD4 T cells. The libraries were made with immunoSEQ version 4 in survey mode. Sequencing used immunoSEQ multiplex PCR; TCRdb keeps in-frame clones, though not all of them. The sample holds about 40,000 clones, 87% seen once. No antigen is known for these receptors. Nonspecific anti-CD3/anti-CD28 bead stimulation represents the broad CD4+ T cell repertoire. Responding CD4+ T cells were sorted by upregulation of both CD40 ligand and CD69. This material consisted of CD4+ T cells sorted from PBMCs after approximately 19-hour stimulation, taken from a patient who received antiretroviral therapy. The source of these receptors is an adult man with HIV who was CMV-seropositive.

This clone was seen only once. The V and J genes are TRBV27 and TRBJ1-1, with 8 nucleotides matching TRBD1. The CDR3 has 14 residues. Germline trimming cut 5 bases from V and 4 bases from J; bases unmatched to any gene: 6. Germline lookup yields CDR1 MNHEY and CDR2 SMNVEV (reference sequence). CDR3 amino acids: CASSPTDRGTEAFF. The CDR3 DNA sequence: TGTGCCAGCAGTCCCACAGACAGGGGCACTGAAGCTTTCTTT.

The chain combines TRBV10-3 with TRBJ2-7; 8 bases fit TRBD2. Trimming cost V 6 bases and J 0 bases; bases outside gene matches: 10. The CDR3 length is 16 residues. The germline CDR1 and CDR2 sequences are ENHRY and SYGVKD. The CDR3 DNA sequence: TGTGCCATCAGGGCCGGTAGCGGGACCGACTCCTACGAGCAGTACTTC. Its translation is CAIRAGSGTDSYEQYF.

The chain combines TRBV2 with TRBJ1-5, with a weak D call TRBD1 (5 bases). With 8 bases removed from V and 4 bases from J, the gap between germline ends came to 9 bases. The CDR3 has 12 amino acids. The V gene's germline CDR1 is SNHLY and CDR2 FYNNEI. The CDR3 DNA reads as TGTGCCAGCGGGACCTTTAATCAGCCCCAGCATTTT. It encodes CASGTFNQPQHF.

This clone was seen once. This sequence joins TRBV11-3 and TRBJ2-5, with 7 nucleotides matching TRBD1. There are 15 residues in the CDR3. Germline lookup yields CDR1 SGHNT and CDR2 YENEEA. V was pared by 5 bases and J by 3 bases, with 9 bases of the junction left unmatched. CDR3 protein: CASSPSTGTEETQYF. The DNA of the CDR3 is TGTGCCAGCAGCCCGTCAACCGGGACAGAAGAGACCCAGTACTTC.

The V call is TRBV19, the J call TRBJ2-2; D remains unclear. This CDR3 comprises 14 residues. Trimming stripped 0 bases from V and 1 base from J, with 3 bases between. Germline CDR1 reads LNHDA; CDR2 reads SQIVND (reference sequence). The CDR3 is CASSIDRNTGELFF. CDR3 in DNA: TGTGCCAGTAGTATAGACAGGAACACCGGGGAGCTGTTTTTT.

The chain couples TRBV27 to TRBJ1-5; D ambiguous. CDR1 and CDR2 from the germline V gene are MNHEY and SMNVEV (reference sequence). There are 15 residues in the CDR3. V lost 3 bases to trimming and J lost 1 base, with 10 bases between them. In DNA form, the CDR3 reads TGTGCCAGCAGTTTTAGTAGGGTGAGCAATCAGCCCCAGCATTTT. Its protein product is CASSFSRVSNQPQHF.

The chain joins TRBV28 to TRBJ2-7; D ambiguous. The CDR3 runs 13 residues. Trimming removed 3 bases from V and 2 bases from J, with 8 bases in between. Per germline, CDR1 MDHEN and CDR2 SYDVKM. This chain's CDR3 is CASSLPDTYEQYF. CDR3 coding DNA: TGTGCCAGCAGTTTGCCAGATACCTACGAGCAGTACTTC.

The gene calls are TRBV3-1 (or the pseudogene TRBV3-2) and TRBJ1-1; D not resolved. Between the trimmed V and J ends, which lost 1 base and 0 bases, there was a span of 12 bases. The CDR3 is 16 residues long. CDR1 LGHDT and CDR2 YNNKEL come from the germline V gene (reference sequence). The CDR3 reads CASSQGIRPMNTEAFF. The CDR3 DNA reads TGTGCCAGCAGCCAAGGTATTCGACCGATGAACACTGAAGCTTTCTTT.

The chain combines TRBV7-9 with TRBJ2-4, with TRBD1 matching 9 bases. Germline V lookup: CDR1 SEHNR, CDR2 FQNEAQ (reference sequence). V dropped 0 bases and J dropped 5; count of bases not matched to a gene: 5. The length of the CDR3 is 16 residues. The CDR3 DNA is TGTGCCAGCAGCTTAGCGAACAGGGGGCGGGAAAACATTCAGTACTTC. This encodes CASSLANRGRENIQYF.

The chain carries TRBV2 and TRBJ2-2; a weak D match, TRBD2 (5 bases). Germline V gene data show CDR1 as SNHLY and CDR2 as FYNNEI. V was shortened by 7 bases and J by 5 bases, with 14 bases between the two germline ends. The length of the CDR3 is 14 residues. The chain's CDR3 is CASTSTRGTGELFF. The CDR3 coding sequence is TGTGCCAGCACCTCTACACGGGGAACCGGGGAGCTGTTTTTT.

V usage is TRBV5-6 and J usage is TRBJ1-1; D is unresolved. V dropped 7 bases and J dropped 11 bases, with 18 bases sitting between them. Germline-derived CDR1 and CDR2 are SGHDT and YYEEEE. The length of the CDR3 is 12 residues. CDR3 amino acids: CASQSLGMKAFF. Written as DNA, the CDR3 is TGTGCCAGCCAATCCCTGGGAATGAAGGCTTTCTTT.

The V and J genes are TRBV5-3 and TRBJ2-1; 15 nucleotides agree with TRBD2. TRBV5-3 is placed among ORFs of uncertain function. The CDR3 sequence is 19 residues long. V gave up 0 bases and J gave up 2 bases; unmatched junction bases: 6. Here the CDR3 DNA reads TGTGCCAGAAGCTTGGACAGGACTAGCGGGGGGGCCCCCTACAATGAGCAGTTCTTC. Translating gives CARSLDRTSGGAPYNEQFF.

In its sample, this clone was seen once. The chain uses TRBV27 and TRBJ1-2, with D perhaps TRBD1 (6 bases). CDR1 and CDR2 from the germline V gene are MNHEY and SMNVEV (reference sequence). The CDR3 runs 13 residues. V shed 8 bases and J shed 6 bases, with 16 bases lying between them. The chain's CDR3 is CASGPRGDDGYTF. The CDR3 DNA reads as TGTGCCAGCGGCCCCAGGGGAGATGATGGCTACACCTTC.